The clone carrying this TCR beta chain was detected a few times. Its antigen is still unknown. The germline CDR1 and CDR2 sequences are KGHSH and LQKENI. V lost 0 bases and J 7 bases, leaving 10 bases between the germline ends. This CDR3 is 13 amino acids long. H&E slides confirmed each diagnosis, reviewed by two pathologists independently. Macro-dissection enriched premalignant or tumor cells before nucleic acid extraction. Generated by immunoSEQ multiplex PCR, the TCRdb table keeps only in-frame clones and is missing some. The table records 2,000 to 2,500 clones, over 70% of them present only once. This entry is derived from a study of immune evolution from preneoplasia to lung adenocarcinoma. General study results and limits: Clonality was highest in normal lung, lower in later-stage lesions apparently.

The chain links TRBV18 to TRBJ2-7; D not certain. The TCR was taken from a person aged 60 to 80 with lung adenocarcinoma. Material: FFPE minimally invasive lung adenocarcinoma tissue. The CDR3 DNA sequence: TGTGCCAGCTCACCACCGTCAGCGCGTGAGCAGTACTTC. The encoded protein is CASSPPSAREQYF.